The clone carrying this TCR beta chain showed up just once. This record belongs to a study of blood T cell repertoires in COVID-19. Some clones are missing from TCRdb's copy, which holds only in-frame ones; the method was immunoSEQ multiplex PCR. The data hold about 120,000 clones, with 65% to 90% observed a single time. The sample was peripheral blood. The clonotype comes from an elderly man with active or convalescent COVID-19.

The CDR3 coding sequence is TGTGCCAGCAGTGAATTCGGTAGATTATTAAACTATGGCTACACCTTC. Amino acids: CASSEFGRLLNYGYTF. This rearrangement joins TRBV6-1 to TRBJ1-2; D is undetermined. This CDR3 is 16 amino acids long. V was trimmed by 2 bases and J by 2 bases, leaving 15 bases between them. The germline V gene has CDR1 MNHNS and CDR2 SASEGT.